These 15 T cell receptor beta chains came from one sample sequenced in a study of patients and donors after allogeneic stem cell transplantation. TCRdb processed the RT-PCR reads anew with MiXCR; each CDR3 protein has one entry. The sample contains 150,000 to 200,000 distinct CDR3 sequences, 40% to 45% of which appear only once. The source material was blood, either unsorted or a sorted T cell fraction (not recorded which). The receptors come from a human donor who was either an allogeneic HSCT recipient or a stem cell or donor lymphocyte infusion donor (not recorded which). It is not recorded whose cells these are; they may come from a transplant donor.

This sequence joins TRBV20-1 and TRBJ2-3; no clear D gene. V lost 5 bases to trimming and J lost 2 bases, with 2 bases between them. Germline-derived CDR1 and CDR2 are DFQATT and SNEGSKA (reference sequence). The CDR3 length is 10 residues. The CDR3 protein is CSADTDTQYF. CDR3 DNA: TGCAGTGCTGACACAGATACGCAGTATTTT.

This clonotype was recorded only once. The chain is built from TRBV28 and TRBJ1-5; D unresolved. This CDR3 has 15 residues. Trimming stripped 3 bases from V and 5 bases from J, with 14 bases between. The germline V gene encodes CDR1 MDHEN and CDR2 SYDVKM. CDR3 loop: CASSLMGPPDQPQHF. In DNA form, the CDR3 reads TGTGCCAGCAGTTTGATGGGCCCACCCGATCAGCCCCAGCATTTT.

The chain uses TRBV7-8 and TRBJ1-6; D gene uncertain. The ends were cut back, 1 base at V and 0 bases at J, with 10 bases in the middle. Germline V gives CDR1 SGHVS, CDR2 FQNEAQ. The CDR3 contains 17 residues. As DNA, the CDR3 is TGTGCCAGCAGCTTAGGTGGCCAGAGCTCCTATAATTCACCCCTCCACTTT. Encoded protein: CASSLGGQSSYNSPLHF. The entire variable domain, with the rest obtained from reference TRBV7-8 and TRBJ1-6, is as follows: GAGVSQSPRYKVAKRGQDVALRCDPISGHVSLFWYQQALGQGPEFLTYFQNEAQLDKSGLPSDRFFAERPEGSVSTLKIQRTQQEDSAVYLCASSLGGQSSYNSPLHFGNGTRLTVT.

The chain couples TRBV12-3 or TRBV12-4 to TRBJ1-6; tentatively, D is TRBD1 (5 bases). Trimming took off 6 bases at V and 4 bases at J, with 13 bases between the two ends. The CDR3 is 15 residues long. CDR3 protein: CASSPGQLYNSPLHF. CDR3 DNA sequence: TGTGCCAGCAGCCCGGGGCAACTATATAATTCACCCCTCCACTTT.

This clonotype was counted only a few times. This chain connects TRBV7-2 to TRBJ2-3, with D unclear. The germline V gene has CDR1 SGHTA and CDR2 FQGNSA. The CDR3 runs to 12 residues. Trimming removed 2 bases from V and 8 bases from J, with 8 bases in between. The CDR3 spells CASSLRWGTQYF. The CDR3 DNA sequence: TGTGCCAGCAGCTTACGATGGGGTACGCAGTATTTT.

The J gene is TRBJ1-6, the V gene TRBV2; D perhaps matches TRBD1 (6 bases). The length of the CDR3 is 14 residues. Germline V gene sequence: CDR1 SNHLY, CDR2 FYNNEI. Between the trimmed V and J ends, which lost 10 bases and 7 bases, there was a span of 17 bases. CDR3 DNA: TGTGCCACATTTCGGACAGCTGCCAATTCACCCCTCCACTTT. Encoded protein: CATFRTAANSPLHF. Full variable domain (missing parts from reference TRBV2 and TRBJ1-6): EPEVTQTPSHQVTQMGQEVILRCVPISNHLYFYWYRQILGQKVEFLVSFYNNEISEKSEIFDDQFSVERPDGSNFTLKIRSTKLEDSAMYFCATFRTAANSPLHFGNGTRLTVT.

The gene calls are TRBV27 and TRBJ2-7; maybe TRBD2 (5 bases). Trimming removed 8 bases from V and 2 bases from J, with 10 bases in between. Germline V gene data show CDR1 as MNHEY and CDR2 as SMNVEV (reference sequence). This CDR3 comprises 12 residues. DNA of the CDR3: TGTGCCAGCGGAGAGGGTCCCTACGAGCAGTACTTC. This gives the protein CASGEGPYEQYF.

This clonotype was detected a few times. The V gene is TRBV12-3 or TRBV12-4, the J gene TRBJ1-1; tentatively, D is TRBD1 (5 bases). Trimming took off 5 bases at V and 2 bases at J, with 18 bases between the two ends. The CDR3 has 16 residues. The CDR3 DNA reads TGTGCCAGCAGTGACCGGGGGGTCCCATACAACACTGAAGCTTTCTTT. This encodes CASSDRGVPYNTEAFF.

This chain connects TRBV29-1 to TRBJ1-2, with D possibly matching TRBD1 (5 bases). Trimming removed 6 bases from V and 8 bases from J, with 13 bases in between. The CDR3 is 11 amino acids. Germline V CDR1 and CDR2: SQVTM, ANQGSEA. In DNA form, the CDR3 reads TGCAGCGTGGGGATGGGGGACGGCTACACCTTC. Protein sequence: CSVGMGDGYTF.

The CDR3 DNA is TGCGCCAGCAGCCAAGTGAGGACAGCGACCTACGAGCAGTACTTC. This translates into CASSQVRTATYEQYF. The chain is built from TRBV4-3 and TRBJ2-7, with D possibly being TRBD1 (6 bases). The V end was cut by 1 base, the J end by 2 bases, with 12 bases between. The germline CDR1 and CDR2 sequences are LGHNA and YSLEER. This CDR3 is 15 amino acids long.

The J gene is TRBJ2-5, the V gene TRBV29-1; TRBD1 agrees at 10 bases. The length of the CDR3 is 14 residues. Unmatched junction bases numbered 9, after V lost 4 bases and J lost 7 bases. CDR1 and CDR2 (germline): SQVTM, ANQGSEA. The CDR3 DNA sequence: TGCAGCGTTGGTCTAGGGACAGGGGACGGGACCCAGTACTTC. Translating gives CSVGLGTGDGTQYF.

In this sample, this clonotype turned up a few times. The chain couples TRBV4-3 to TRBJ1-1; weak D call: TRBD1 (5 bases). This CDR3 contains 15 residues. CDR1 and CDR2 (germline): LGHNA, YSLEER. V shed 1 base and J shed 1 base, with 10 bases lying between them. This CDR3 reads CASSQVGAPNTEAFF. As DNA, the CDR3 is TGCGCCAGCAGCCAAGTAGGGGCCCCGAACACTGAAGCTTTCTTT.

J is TRBJ1-2 and V is TRBV29-1; D gene uncertain. V was cut by 3 bases and J by 0 bases, with 8 bases left in between. CDR3 length: 13 amino acids. Germline-derived CDR1 and CDR2 are SQVTM and ANQGSEA. The CDR3 coding sequence is TGCAGCGTTGACACAGAGGCTAACTATGGCTACACCTTC. The encoded protein is CSVDTEANYGYTF.

This clonotype turned up a few times. The rearrangement joins TRBV2 to TRBJ1-6; D not resolved. CDR3 size: 14 residues. CDR1 SNHLY and CDR2 FYNNEI come from the germline V gene. Trimming took off 7 bases at V and 9 bases at J, with 16 bases between the two ends. In DNA form, the CDR3 reads TGTGCCAGCACCCGGATACAGCTCGGTTCACCCCTCCACTTT. Protein product: CASTRIQLGSPLHF.

This chain links TRBV5-1 with TRBJ1-2, with 7 bases that match TRBD1. CDR3 length: 15 residues. Germline CDR1 SGHRS, CDR2 YFSETQ. The trim removed 0 bases at V and 4 bases at J, leaving 6 bases unmatched. CDR3: CASSLEGGPSYGYTF. In nucleotides, the CDR3 is TGCGCCAGCAGCTTGGAAGGGGGCCCCAGCTATGGCTACACCTTC.